Listed below are T cell receptor beta chains from one sample, sequenced in a study of long-term antiretroviral therapy in people with HIV. Libraries were prepared by immunoSEQ multiplex PCR; TCRdb keeps only in-frame clonotypes and omits some of them. The sample includes 8,000 to 10,000 clones, approximately 75% seen only once; the top ten take roughly 15%. Here the sequenced sample was unsorted PBMCs, taken 0.7 years after starting antiretroviral therapy. These receptors were taken from a man in his forties or fifties with HIV. Both conserved end residues are part of each CDR3. D genes are given only for firm matches. For some rows the clone size is stated as once, few or many, or as a class when expanded; others skip it.

D gene	V gene	clone size	J gene	CDR3 DNA	CDR3 protein
TRBD2	TRBV9	.	TRBJ2-1	TGTGCCAGCAGCTTGGGGGGGACTAGCGGGAGGATTTCCTACAATGAGCAGTTCTTC	CASSLGGTSGRISYNEQFF
.	TRBV30	.	TRBJ1-5	TGTGCCTGGAGTCGTGCAGGCTCGGGTCAGCCCCAGCATTTT	CAWSRAGSGQPQHF
TRBD1	TRBV2	.	TRBJ1-4	TGTGCCAGCAGTTGGACAGGGGAAAGGGTTTACGAAAAACTGTTTTTT	CASSWTGERVYEKLFF
TRBD1	TRBV9	.	TRBJ2-1	TGTGCCAGCAGCTGGACAGGGGAGTACAATGAGCAGTTCTTC	CASSWTGEYNEQFF
TRBD2	TRBV27	once	TRBJ2-1	TGTGCCAGCAGCGTAGTGACTAGCGGTAACAATGAGCAGTTCTTC	CASSVVTSGNNEQFF
.	TRBV7-6	.	TRBJ2-2	TGTGCCAGCAGCTTAGGTCCGACCGGGGAGCTGTTTTTT	CASSLGPTGELFF
.	TRBV27	.	TRBJ2-5	TGTGCCAGCAGCTCCGCACCCCGTCAAGAGACCCAGTACTTC	CASSSAPRQETQYF
.	TRBV6-1	.	TRBJ1-1	TGTGCCAGCAGTGGGCGGGGGGGGGCAAACCATGAAGCTTTCTTT	CASSGRGGANHEAFF
.	TRBV27	.	TRBJ1-5	TGTGCCAGCAGTTTTCGAGAAGATCAGCCCCAGCATTTT	CASSFREDQPQHF
.	TRBV27	.	TRBJ1-2	TGTGCCAGCAAAAGCAGGGTCTATGGCTACACCTTC	CASKSRVYGYTF
.	TRBV5-1	.	TRBJ2-5	TGCGCCAGCAGCTTGGTCCAAGAGACCCAGTACTTC	CASSLVQETQYF
.	TRBV27	.	TRBJ2-1	TGTGCCAGCAGTTTTAGGGGGTTGTACAATGAGCAGTTCTTC	CASSFRGLYNEQFF
.	TRBV2	once	TRBJ2-5	TGTGCCAGCAGTCCGAGAAGAGATTGGGACGGACACTTC	CASSPRRDWDGHF
.	TRBV6-1	.	TRBJ2-7	TGTGCCAGCAGCGAAGGGTTACAGGGAACCTACGAGCAGTACTTC	CASSEGLQGTYEQYF
.	TRBV29-1	.	TRBJ2-2	TGCAGCGTGTCGGGGGCCGGGGAGCTGTTTTTT	CSVSGAGELFF